Listed below are T cell receptor beta chains from one sample, sequenced in a study of cytomegalovirus exposure and HLA in healthy donors. Method: immunoSEQ multiplex PCR; TCRdb's copy keeps in-frame clones and lacks some. The repertoire holds 110,000 to 150,000 clones, with less than 90% as singletons. The specimen was PBMCs. These receptors came from a boy between 2 and 10 years old in good health and CMV-seronegative. Each CDR3 is given with its conserved first and last residue. A D gene is named only where the DNA matches it firmly. Clone size, where shown, is once, few, many, or a class for clones that have expanded.

clone_size,d_call,v_call,j_call,cdr3_nt,cdr3_aa
NA,NA,TRBV6-5,TRBJ2-7,TGTGCCAGCGGCTATAACAGGAGGGGCGAGCAGTACTTC,CASGYNRRGEQYF
NA,NA,TRBV7-9,TRBJ1-5,TGTGCCAGCAGCTTAGATAGGGGGAAGTATCAGCCCCAGCATTTT,CASSLDRGKYQPQHF
once,NA,TRBV19,TRBJ1-5,TGTGCCAGCATCACGGGAGGGGACGAGGATCAGCCCCAGCATTTT,CASITGGDEDQPQHF
NA,NA,TRBV19,TRBJ1-5,TGTGCCAGCCTACCCCAGGGTAATAGCAATCAGCCCCAGCATTTT,CASLPQGNSNQPQHF
NA,NA,TRBV9,TRBJ2-7,TGTGCCAGCAGCGTAGTCGCGGTGGGGGGGCGACCTTTTTACGAGCAGTACTTC,CASSVVAVGGRPFYEQYF
NA,NA,TRBV25-1,TRBJ2-1,TGTGCCAGCAGTGACTCTTCCGGAGGCACGGTGTACAATGAGCAGTTCTTC,CASSDSSGGTVYNEQFF
NA,TRBD1,TRBV7-3,TRBJ2-7,TGTGCCAGCAGCTTTGGGACAGGGGGCCACGAGCAGTACTTC,CASSFGTGGHEQYF
NA,NA,TRBV29-1,TRBJ2-3,TGCAGCGTGGAGGGTGGAGCGAGGGTAATCACAGATACGCAGTATTTT,CSVEGGARVITDTQYF
NA,TRBD2,TRBV11-2,TRBJ2-3,TGTGCCAGCAGCCCCATGGCTAGCGGCGGCACAGATACGCAGTATTTT,CASSPMASGGTDTQYF
NA,NA,TRBV27,TRBJ1-2,TGTGCCAGCAGTTTAACGCCGGGGAATGGGCATGGCTACACCTTC,CASSLTPGNGHGYTF
NA,NA,TRBV29-1,TRBJ1-2,TGCAGCGTTATTTCGGGGCCGAGGGGTCGAAGCGGGAACTATGGCTACACCTTC,CSVISGPRGRSGNYGYTF
NA,TRBD1,TRBV4-2,TRBJ2-6,TGTGCCAGCAGCCGTCCCGGGACAGGGCCCCTTAGATTGTATGGGGCCAACGTCCTGACTTTC,CASSRPGTGPLRLYGANVLTF
NA,TRBD1,TRBV25-1,TRBJ1-1,TGTGCCAGCAGTGAAAGGCTCGGGACAGGGGCTGCTGAAGCTTTCTTT,CASSERLGTGAAEAFF
NA,TRBD1,TRBV4-1,TRBJ1-1,TGCGCCAGCAGCCCCTATAGCCACGGGACAGCTATGAACACTGAAGCTTTCTTT,CASSPYSHGTAMNTEAFF
few,TRBD1,TRBV18,TRBJ2-4,TGTGCCAGCTCACCGATACAGGGGGCCATCCATCTAGCCAAAAACATTCAGTACTTC,CASSPIQGAIHLAKNIQYF
once,NA,TRBV11-2,TRBJ2-7,TGTGCCAGCAGCTTAGATCAGGGAACCTACGAGCAGTACTTC,CASSLDQGTYEQYF
NA,TRBD1,TRBV10-3,TRBJ2-1,TGTGCCACCGAGGTCGCTGGGGACAGAGCCTACAATGAGCAGTTCTTC,CATEVAGDRAYNEQFF
NA,TRBD1,TRBV19,TRBJ2-7,TGTGCCAGTAGTCCTCCGGACAGGGCCTACGAGCAGTACTTC,CASSPPDRAYEQYF
NA,TRBD1,TRBV7-3,TRBJ2-3,TGTGCCAGCGCAGACGAGACAGGGTTGACAGATACGCAGTATTTT,CASADETGLTDTQYF
NA,NA,TRBV6-5,TRBJ2-6,TGTGCCAGCAGTTTTCGTCGCTCTGGGGCCAACGTCCTGACTTTC,CASSFRRSGANVLTF
NA,NA,TRBV6-5,TRBJ2-7,TGTGCCAGCAGTTTCGACTTTCGGGAGAGACTCTACGAGCAGTACTTC,CASSFDFRERLYEQYF
NA,TRBD2,TRBV6-1,TRBJ2-7,TGTGCCAGCAACTACGCGGGGGTCTCTGTGGAAGAGCAGTACTTC,CASNYAGVSVEEQYF
NA,NA,TRBV6-1,TRBJ2-1,TGTGCCAGCAGCTCCGTGGGCCGAGATGAGCAGTTCTTC,CASSSVGRDEQFF
NA,NA,TRBV16,TRBJ2-7,TGTGCCAGCAGCCAGTCCGGTTTTAGCTCCTACGAGCAGTACTTC,CASSQSGFSSYEQYF
NA,NA,TRBV6-5,TRBJ1-6,TGTGCCAGCAGCCGAGATCGTGCCTCACCCCTCCACTTT,CASSRDRASPLHF
large,TRBD1,TRBV7-9,TRBJ2-7,TGTGCCAGCAGCTCGAGAGCAGGGGGCAGCTCCTACGAGCAGTACTTC,CASSSRAGGSSYEQYF
few,TRBD1,TRBV7-9,TRBJ1-6,TGTGCCAGCAGCTCTTACTTGGGACAGGGGAATCTTCCCCTCCACTTT,CASSSYLGQGNLPLHF
NA,TRBD1,TRBV5-1,TRBJ1-1,TGCGCCAGCAGCTTTATTACCCCCGAACAGGGGGTATGGGTCACTGAAGCTTTCTTT,CASSFITPEQGVWVTEAFF
NA,NA,TRBV2,TRBJ2-1,TGTGCCAGCAGTTCCCTCGCCGGGAGATACAATGAGCAGTTCTTC,CASSSLAGRYNEQFF
NA,NA,TRBV7-9,TRBJ1-5,TGTGCCAGCAGCCCCCGGGATCAGCCCCAGCATTTT,CASSPRDQPQHF
NA,TRBD1,TRBV6-6,TRBJ1-1,TGTGCCAGCAGCAATCCCGGGACAGGGGGCACTGAAGCTTTCTTT,CASSNPGTGGTEAFF
NA,TRBD2,TRBV7-2,TRBJ2-7,TGTGCCAGCAGCTTAGCGGGGCTGACTAGCGGGAGTGGTAAGCAGTACTTC,CASSLAGLTSGSGKQYF
NA,TRBD1,TRBV5-6,TRBJ1-1,TGTGCCAGCAGCTCAAAGTGGGACAGAAACACTGAAGCTTTCTTT,CASSSKWDRNTEAFF
NA,NA,TRBV5-4,TRBJ1-1,TGTGCCAGCAGCTTGGCCTCCAACACTGAAGCTTTCTTT,CASSLASNTEAFF
once,TRBD1,TRBV9,TRBJ2-7,TGTGCCAGCAGCCCAGGGGGGACAGGTGGCCCCCACGAGCAGTACTTC,CASSPGGTGGPHEQYF
few,NA,TRBV6-1,TRBJ1-5,TGTGCCAGCAGTGCGGACAGAGCACATCAGCCCCAGCATTTT,CASSADRAHQPQHF
once,TRBD1,TRBV5-1,TRBJ1-2,TGCGCCAGCAGACCAGGGGGCGTGGGTGATGGCTACACCTTC,CASRPGGVGDGYTF
NA,NA,TRBV5-1,TRBJ2-7,TGCGCCAGCAGCGCGCCCGAGGGCGGACTCTACGAGCAGTACTTC,CASSAPEGGLYEQYF
NA,NA,TRBV7-2,TRBJ1-5,TGTGCCAGCAGCTTAGACAGAAATCAGCCCCAGCATTTT,CASSLDRNQPQHF
NA,NA,TRBV5-6,TRBJ2-7,TGTGCCAGCAGCTTTGGGTTGAGGGGGACTATATACGAGCAGTACTTC,CASSFGLRGTIYEQYF
NA,NA,TRBV4-3,TRBJ2-1,TGCGCCAGCAGCCTAAGTCATTCTAGCGTCGATGAGCAGTTCTTC,CASSLSHSSVDEQFF
NA,NA,TRBV21-1,TRBJ1-5,TGTGCCAGCAGCAAAGCGGAGGCCGGGGGATGGGGGCCCCAGCATTTT,CASSKAEAGGWGPQHF
NA,NA,TRBV9,TRBJ2-7,TGTGCCAGCAGCGTAGGACATGGGGGCACCACGCAGTACTTC,CASSVGHGGTTQYF